This T cell receptor (beta chain) came from a study of long-term antiretroviral therapy in people with HIV. The libraries were made with immunoSEQ v3.0 at survey level. The repertoire was sequenced with immunoSEQ multiplex PCR; TCRdb's copy has only in-frame clones and lacks some. Of approximately 21,000 clones listed, around 90% are singletons. CDR1 and CDR2 from the germline V gene are SGHRS and YFSETQ. Germline trimming cut 0 bases from V and 0 bases from J; bases unmatched to any gene: 0. The CDR3 totals 16 residues. The source is a man aged 60 to 75 with HIV. Sequenced here: unsorted PBMCs, sampled 2.3 years after starting antiretroviral therapy. V is TRBV5-1 and J is TRBJ2-3; TRBD2 matches 11 bases. In DNA form, the CDR3 reads TGCGCCAGCAGCTTGGGACTAGCGGGAAGCACAGATACGCAGTATTTT. Its protein is CASSLGLAGSTDTQYF.